This T cell receptor (beta chain) is from a study of T cells expressing NK-cell markers. Background on the study: HCMV seropositivity characterized seven of the eight sequenced donors, and seronegativity one. Study observations and caveats: For a handful of donors, the dominant NKG2C+ clonotypes made up about 1.0-7.5% of their CD8+ T cells.

The length of the CDR3 is 16 residues. Germline lookup yields CDR1 MNHNS and CDR2 SASEGT. 5'RACE template switching built TCR beta cDNA with unique molecular identifiers. One entry per CDR3 protein, without DNA, is what TCRdb gives after re-calling the 5' RACE reads. The sample table sets out some 150,000 distinct CDR3 sequences. Regarding this clonotype: Antigen: not known.

The rearrangement links TRBV6-1 to TRBJ2-5; the D call from TCRdb, TRBD2, cannot be confirmed without DNA. The TCR originated in a man aged 18-30 years in good health. What was sequenced was blood T cells: a sorted CD56 or NKG2C T cell subset, CD4+ or CD8+ T cells, or bulk PBMC T cells (not recorded which). The CDR3: CASSEYPAGVVETQYF.